The T cell receptor beta chain under discussion was sequenced for a study of vaccination effects on CD4 cells after COVID-19. Overall study: Once vaccinated, a few convalescent patients were sampled both early and late afterward. The second dose preceded post-vaccine samples by a median of 72 days.

General study points: Clonal contraction was marked in infection- and vaccine-induced clones late after vaccination.

Germline lookup yields CDR1 KGHSH and CDR2 LQKENI. V lost 3 bases to trimming and J lost 7 bases, with 18 bases between them. This CDR3 region has 15 residues. Expansion of antigen-specific CD4+ T cells with viral peptide pools was carried out by the ViraFEST assay before sequencing. A 10-day culture period preceded the isolation of CD4+ T cells. Sometime from March through December 2020, the person acquired a SARS-CoV-2 infection that PCR confirmed. Vaccination of participants consisted of two doses of either the BNT162b2 or mRNA-1273 vaccine. In culture with about 10 IU/ml IL-2 and roughly 9.3 ug/ml peptides, PBMC were grown at fewer than 2.5 million per well. Clones were sequenced by immunoSEQ multiplex PCR, and TCRdb holds only the in-frame ones, with some missing. Altogether 15,000 or so clones are present, 76% being singletons, with the ten largest covering 20% to 25%. On this clone: What it binds is not known.

The chain carries TRBV18 and TRBJ2-5; no firm D call. The input for sequencing was CD4+ T cells from PBMCs cultured with HCoV-NL63 spike peptides, taken after COVID-19 vaccination. The TCR comes from a human donor who had a prior SARS-CoV-2 infection. CDR3 region: CASSPQAPPGGTQYF. CDR3 nucleotides: TGTGCCAGCTCACCCCAAGCCCCACCAGGCGGGACCCAGTACTTC. The full variable domain, in which reference TRBV18 and TRBJ2-5 provide the parts outside the CDR3, is NAGVMQNPRHLVRRRGQEARLRCSPMKGHSHVYWYRQLPEEGLKFMVYLQKENIIDESGMPKERFSAEFPKEGPSILRIQQVVRGDSAAYFCASSPQAPPGGTQYFGPGTRLLVL.